This TCR beta chain comes out of a study of cytomegalovirus exposure and HLA in healthy donors. Amplification used 60 Vbeta primers and 13 Jbeta primers. Data came from immunoSEQ multiplex PCR; TCRdb stores just in-frame clones and leaves some out. The sample gives approximately 150,000 clones, approximately 71% of which show up once; more than 2.5% is in the top ten. This clone has just a few counts. V was clipped by 2 bases and J by 2 bases; unmatched bases: 4. Germline lookup yields CDR1 LGHNA and CDR2 YSLEER. The length of the CDR3 is 15 residues. The sequenced sample was PBMCs. The V and J genes are TRBV4-3 and TRBJ2-3; 7 positions agree with TRBD2. The clonotype was recovered from a man aged 35 to 55 in good health and CMV-seronegative. The CDR3 is CASSQQRGPTDTQYF. CDR3 nucleotide sequence: TGCGCCAGCAGCCAACAGCGGGGACCCACAGATACGCAGTATTTT.